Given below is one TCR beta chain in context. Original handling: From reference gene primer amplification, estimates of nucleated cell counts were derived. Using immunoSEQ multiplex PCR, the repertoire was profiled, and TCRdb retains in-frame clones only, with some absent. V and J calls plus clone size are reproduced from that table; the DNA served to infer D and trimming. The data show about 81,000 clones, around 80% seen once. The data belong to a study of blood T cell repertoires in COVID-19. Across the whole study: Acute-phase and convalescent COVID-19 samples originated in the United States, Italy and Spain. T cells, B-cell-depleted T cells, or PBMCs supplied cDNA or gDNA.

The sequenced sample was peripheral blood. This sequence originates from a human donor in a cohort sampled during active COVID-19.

The CDR3 nucleotides are TGTGCCAGCAGTTCTCCCCCGGGGAACTATGGCTACACCTTC. It yields the protein CASSSPPGNYGYTF. The chain links TRBV11-1 to TRBJ1-2; D ambiguous. Germline V gives CDR1 SGHAT, CDR2 FQDESV (reference sequence). The CDR3 runs to 14 residues. V lost 6 bases and J 2 bases, leaving 13 bases between the germline ends.